This paragraph covers one T cell receptor (beta chain) sequence. These data originate in a study of cytotoxic CD8 clonotypes in ibrutinib-treated CLL. About 2 micrograms of genomic DNA, which was extracted from cryopreserved PBMCs, served as the material used for the TCR beta libraries. The data were produced by immunoSEQ multiplex PCR, yet TCRdb's version contains in-frame clones alone and is incomplete. The repertoire includes approximately 210,000 clones, about 72% of them detected once, and 13% sits in the top ten. This receptor was taken from a human donor with chronic lymphocytic leukemia. The starting material was PBMCs, obtained after 24 months of ibrutinib treatment.

The DNA of the CDR3 is TGTGCCTGGACGGGCAGGGCGAACACTGAAGCTTTCTTT. This gives the protein CAWTGRANTEAFF. The chain has TRBV30 and TRBJ1-1; weak D call: TRBD1 (5 bases). The CDR3 loop spans 13 amino acids. V shed 4 bases and J shed 1 base, with 10 bases lying between them. CDR1 is GTSNPN and CDR2 is SVGIG in the germline V gene (reference sequence).